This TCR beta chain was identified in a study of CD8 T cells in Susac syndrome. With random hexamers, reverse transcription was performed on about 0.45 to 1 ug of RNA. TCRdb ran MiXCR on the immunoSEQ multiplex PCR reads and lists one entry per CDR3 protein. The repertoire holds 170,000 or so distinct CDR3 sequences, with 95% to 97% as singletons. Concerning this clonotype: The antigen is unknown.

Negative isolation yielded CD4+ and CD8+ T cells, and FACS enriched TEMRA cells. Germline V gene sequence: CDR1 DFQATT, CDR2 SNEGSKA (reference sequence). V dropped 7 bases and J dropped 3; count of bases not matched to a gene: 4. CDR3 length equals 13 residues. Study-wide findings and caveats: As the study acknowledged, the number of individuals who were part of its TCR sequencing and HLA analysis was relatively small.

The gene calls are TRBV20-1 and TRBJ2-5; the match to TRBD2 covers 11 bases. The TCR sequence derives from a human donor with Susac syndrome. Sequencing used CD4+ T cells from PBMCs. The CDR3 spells CSGRLAGKETQYF. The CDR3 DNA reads TGCAGTGGCCGACTAGCGGGGAAAGAGACCCAGTACTTC.